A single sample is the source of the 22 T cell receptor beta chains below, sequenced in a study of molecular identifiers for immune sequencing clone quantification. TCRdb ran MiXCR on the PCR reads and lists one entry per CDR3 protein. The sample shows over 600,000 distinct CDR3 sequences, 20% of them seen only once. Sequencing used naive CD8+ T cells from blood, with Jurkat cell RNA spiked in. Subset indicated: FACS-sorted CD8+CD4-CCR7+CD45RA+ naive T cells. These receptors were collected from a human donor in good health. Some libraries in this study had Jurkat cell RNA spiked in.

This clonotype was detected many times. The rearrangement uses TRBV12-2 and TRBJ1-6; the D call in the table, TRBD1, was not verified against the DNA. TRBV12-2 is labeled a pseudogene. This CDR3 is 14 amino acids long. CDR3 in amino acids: CASRRRDRVSPLHF. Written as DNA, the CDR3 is TGTGCAAGTCGACGCCGGGACAGGGTTTCACCCCTCCACTTT.

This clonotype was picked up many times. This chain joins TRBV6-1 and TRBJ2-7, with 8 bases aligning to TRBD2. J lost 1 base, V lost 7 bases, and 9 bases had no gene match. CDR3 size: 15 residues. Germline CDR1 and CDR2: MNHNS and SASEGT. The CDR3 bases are TGTGCCAGCAAAGAAGGACTAGCCGCTTCCTACGAGCAGTACTTC. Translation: CASKEGLAASYEQYF.

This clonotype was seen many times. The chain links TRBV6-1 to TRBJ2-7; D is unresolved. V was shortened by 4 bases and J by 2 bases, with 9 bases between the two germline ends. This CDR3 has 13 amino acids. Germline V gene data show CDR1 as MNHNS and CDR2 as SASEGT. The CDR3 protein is CASSVNAAYEQYF. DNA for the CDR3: TGTGCCAGCAGTGTAAACGCCGCCTACGAGCAGTACTTC.

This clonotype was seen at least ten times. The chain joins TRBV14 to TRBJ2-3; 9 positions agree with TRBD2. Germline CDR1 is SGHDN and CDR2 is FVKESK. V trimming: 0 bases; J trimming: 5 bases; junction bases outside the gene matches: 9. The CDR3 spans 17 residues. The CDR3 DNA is TGTGCCAGCAGCCAAGATTCCCTAGCGGGGTGGAGAGATACGCAGTATTTT. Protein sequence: CASSQDSLAGWRDTQYF.

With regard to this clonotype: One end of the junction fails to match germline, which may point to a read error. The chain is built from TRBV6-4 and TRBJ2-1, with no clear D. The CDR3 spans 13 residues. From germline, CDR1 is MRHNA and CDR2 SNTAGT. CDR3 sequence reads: CASGDTIWNEQFF. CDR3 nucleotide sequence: TGTGCCAGCGGTGACACGATATGGAATGAGCAGTTCTTC.

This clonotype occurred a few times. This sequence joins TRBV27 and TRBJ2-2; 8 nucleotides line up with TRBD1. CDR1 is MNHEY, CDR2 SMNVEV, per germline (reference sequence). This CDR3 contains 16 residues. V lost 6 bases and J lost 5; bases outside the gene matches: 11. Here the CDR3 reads CASSLGQGGLTGELFF. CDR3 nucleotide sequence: TGTGCCAGCAGCCTCGGACAGGGAGGTTTGACCGGGGAGCTGTTTTTT.

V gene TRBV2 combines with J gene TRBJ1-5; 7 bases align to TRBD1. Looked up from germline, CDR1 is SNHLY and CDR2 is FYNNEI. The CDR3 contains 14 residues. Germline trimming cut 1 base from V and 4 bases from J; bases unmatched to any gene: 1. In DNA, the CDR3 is TGTGCCAGCAGTGAAGTACAGGGGAATCAGCCCCAGCATTTT. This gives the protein CASSEVQGNQPQHF.

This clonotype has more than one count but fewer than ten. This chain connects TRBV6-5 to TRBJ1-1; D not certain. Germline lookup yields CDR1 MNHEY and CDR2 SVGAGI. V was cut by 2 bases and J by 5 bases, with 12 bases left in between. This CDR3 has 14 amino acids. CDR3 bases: TGTGCCAGCAGTTACATGCCGGGCGAAACTGAAGCTTTCTTT. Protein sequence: CASSYMPGETEAFF.

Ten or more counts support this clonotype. CDR3 DNA sequence: TGCAGCGTTGAGGTAGCGGGAGGGCCGGAGACCCAGTACTTC. Protein: CSVEVAGGPETQYF. The J gene is TRBJ2-5, the V gene TRBV29-1, with TRBD2 matching over 11 bases. The junction had 5 bases not matched to a gene; V was cut back by 3 bases and J by 5 bases. The CDR3 is 14 amino acids. Per germline, CDR1 SQVTM and CDR2 ANQGSEA.

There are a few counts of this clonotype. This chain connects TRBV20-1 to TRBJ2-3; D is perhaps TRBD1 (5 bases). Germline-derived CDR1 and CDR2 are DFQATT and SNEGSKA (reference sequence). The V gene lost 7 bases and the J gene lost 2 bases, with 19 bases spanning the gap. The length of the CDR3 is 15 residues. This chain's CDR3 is CSVPEWRTNTDTQYF. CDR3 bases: TGCAGTGTCCCCGAATGGCGGACAAACACAGATACGCAGTATTTT.

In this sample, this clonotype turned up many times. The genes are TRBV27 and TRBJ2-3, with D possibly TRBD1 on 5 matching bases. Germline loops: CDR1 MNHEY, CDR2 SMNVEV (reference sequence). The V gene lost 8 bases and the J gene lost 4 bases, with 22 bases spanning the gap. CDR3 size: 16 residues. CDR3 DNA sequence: TGTGCCAGCCAACCCGCCCCAGGGAACGGCCCAGATACGCAGTATTTT. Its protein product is CASQPAPGNGPDTQYF.

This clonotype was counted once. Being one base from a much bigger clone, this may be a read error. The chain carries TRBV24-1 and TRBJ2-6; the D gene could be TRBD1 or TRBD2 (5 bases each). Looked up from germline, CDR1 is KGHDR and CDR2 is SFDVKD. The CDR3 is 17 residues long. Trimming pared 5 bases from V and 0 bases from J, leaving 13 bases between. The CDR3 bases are TGTGCCACCAGTGGAAAGGGGACGAACTCTGGGGCCAACGTCCTGACTTTC. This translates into CATSGKGTNSGANVLTF.

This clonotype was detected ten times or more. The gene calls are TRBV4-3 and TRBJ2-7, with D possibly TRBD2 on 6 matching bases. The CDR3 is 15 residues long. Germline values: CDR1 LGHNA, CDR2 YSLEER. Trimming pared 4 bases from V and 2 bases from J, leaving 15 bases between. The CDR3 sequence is CASSPRLEGTYEQYF. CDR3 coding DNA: TGCGCCAGCAGCCCGCGACTAGAGGGAACCTACGAGCAGTACTTC.

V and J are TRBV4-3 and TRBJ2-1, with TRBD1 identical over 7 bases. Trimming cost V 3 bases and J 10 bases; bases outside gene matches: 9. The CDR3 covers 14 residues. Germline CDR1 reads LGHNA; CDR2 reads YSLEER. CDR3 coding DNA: TGCGCCAGCAGCCACGCGACAGGGTCGCGCGAGCAGTTCTTC. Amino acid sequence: CASSHATGSREQFF.

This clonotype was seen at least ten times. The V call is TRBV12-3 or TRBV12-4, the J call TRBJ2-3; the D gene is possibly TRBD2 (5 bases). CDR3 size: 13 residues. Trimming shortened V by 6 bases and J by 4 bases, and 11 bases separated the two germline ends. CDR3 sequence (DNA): TGTGCCAGCAGGCTAGCAGTGGCAGATACGCAGTATTTT. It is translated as CASRLAVADTQYF.

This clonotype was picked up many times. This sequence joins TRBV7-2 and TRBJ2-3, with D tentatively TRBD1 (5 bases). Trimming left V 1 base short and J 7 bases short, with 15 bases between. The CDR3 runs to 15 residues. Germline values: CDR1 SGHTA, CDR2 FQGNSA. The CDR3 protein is CASSLVSGKLNTQYF. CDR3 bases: TGTGCCAGCAGCTTAGTATCAGGGAAGTTAAATACGCAGTATTTT.

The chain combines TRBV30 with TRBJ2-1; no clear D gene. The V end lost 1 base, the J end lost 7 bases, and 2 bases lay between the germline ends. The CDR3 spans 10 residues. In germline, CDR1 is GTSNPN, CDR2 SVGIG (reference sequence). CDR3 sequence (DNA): TGTGCCTGGAGTGAGAATGAGCAGTTCTTC. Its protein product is CAWSENEQFF.

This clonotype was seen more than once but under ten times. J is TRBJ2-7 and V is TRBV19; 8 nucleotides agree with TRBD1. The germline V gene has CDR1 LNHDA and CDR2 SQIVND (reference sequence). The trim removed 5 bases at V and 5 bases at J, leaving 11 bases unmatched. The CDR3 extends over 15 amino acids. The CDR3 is CASSWTGTGNNEQYF. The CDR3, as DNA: TGTGCCAGTAGTTGGACCGGGACAGGCAATAACGAGCAGTACTTC. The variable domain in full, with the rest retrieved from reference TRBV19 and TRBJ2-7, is DGGITQSPKYLFRKEGQNVTLSCEQNLNHDAMYWYRQDPGQGLRLIYYSQIVNDFQKGDIAEGYSVSREKKESFPLTVTSAQKNPTAFYLCASSWTGTGNNEQYFGPGTRLTVT.

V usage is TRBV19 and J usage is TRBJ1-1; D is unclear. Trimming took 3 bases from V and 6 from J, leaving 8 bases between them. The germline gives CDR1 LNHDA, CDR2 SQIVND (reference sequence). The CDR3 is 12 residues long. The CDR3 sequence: CASSISGPEAFF. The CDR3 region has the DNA TGTGCCAGTAGTATCTCCGGGCCTGAAGCTTTCTTT.

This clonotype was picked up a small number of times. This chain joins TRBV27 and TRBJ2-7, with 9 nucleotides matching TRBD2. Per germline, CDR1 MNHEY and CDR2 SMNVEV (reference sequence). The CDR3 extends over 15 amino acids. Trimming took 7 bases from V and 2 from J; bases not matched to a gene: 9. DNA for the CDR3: TGTGCCAGCAAGTTCCGAGCGGGAGGCACCTACGAGCAGTACTTC. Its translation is CASKFRAGGTYEQYF.

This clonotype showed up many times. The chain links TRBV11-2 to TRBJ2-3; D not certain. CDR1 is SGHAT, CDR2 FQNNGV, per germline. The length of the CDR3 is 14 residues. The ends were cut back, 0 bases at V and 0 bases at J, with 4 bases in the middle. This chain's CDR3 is CASSLEQSTDTQYF. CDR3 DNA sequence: TGTGCCAGCAGCTTAGAACAGAGCACAGATACGCAGTATTTT.

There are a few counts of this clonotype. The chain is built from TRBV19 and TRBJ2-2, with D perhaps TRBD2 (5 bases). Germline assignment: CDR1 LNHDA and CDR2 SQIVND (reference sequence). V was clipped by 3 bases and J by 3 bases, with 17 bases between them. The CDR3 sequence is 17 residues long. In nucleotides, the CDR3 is TGTGCCAGTAGTATCCGCACGGGGTGGAAGGACACCGGGGAGCTGTTTTTT. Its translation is CASSIRTGWKDTGELFF.